This T cell receptor beta chain was retrieved from a study of cytomegalovirus exposure and HLA in healthy donors. PCR used 60 Vbeta primers and 13 Jbeta primers. The data were produced by immunoSEQ multiplex PCR, yet TCRdb's version contains in-frame clones alone and is incomplete. Of about 130,000 clones in the sample, about 85% were seen once. Germline loops: CDR1 MNHNS, CDR2 SASEGT. The V and J ends lost 3 bases and 4 bases respectively, with 12 bases between them. The length of the CDR3 is 14 residues. Healthy donors of bone marrow made up the group. The receptor was isolated from a boy aged 5-17 years in good health and CMV-seronegative. The material sequenced was PBMCs. This rearrangement joins TRBV6-1 to TRBJ1-2, with a possible D match to TRBD1 (6 bases). This CDR3 is CASSEPGTSYGYTF. CDR3 in DNA: TGTGCCAGCAGTGAGCCCGGGACAAGCTATGGCTACACCTTC.